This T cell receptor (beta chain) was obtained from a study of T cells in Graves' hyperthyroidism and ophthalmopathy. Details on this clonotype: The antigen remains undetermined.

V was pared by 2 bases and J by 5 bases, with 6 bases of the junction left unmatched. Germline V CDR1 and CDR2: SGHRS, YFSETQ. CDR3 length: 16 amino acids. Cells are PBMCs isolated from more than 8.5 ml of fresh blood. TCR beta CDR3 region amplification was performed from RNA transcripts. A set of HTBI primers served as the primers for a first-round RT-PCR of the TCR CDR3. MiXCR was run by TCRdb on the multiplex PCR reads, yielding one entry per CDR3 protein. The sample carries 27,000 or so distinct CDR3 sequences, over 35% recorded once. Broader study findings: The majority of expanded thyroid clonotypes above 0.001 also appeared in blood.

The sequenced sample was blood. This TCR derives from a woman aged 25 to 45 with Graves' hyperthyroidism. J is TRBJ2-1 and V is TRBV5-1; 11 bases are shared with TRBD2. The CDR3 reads CASSFGGLAEDNEQFF. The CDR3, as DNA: TGCGCCAGCAGCTTCGGGGGACTAGCGGAAGACAATGAGCAGTTCTTC.